This T cell receptor (beta chain) comes out of a study of radiotherapy plus CTLA-4 blockade in lung cancer. The study's findings and limits: After radiotherapy and ipilimumab, tumor-derived clones expanded in peripheral blood.

V shed 5 bases, J shed 0 bases, and the junction held 17 bases outside the gene matches. The germline gives CDR1 SGHVS, CDR2 FNYEAQ. CDR3 length: 19 amino acids. CTLA-4 blockade using ipilimumab, together with focal radiation, was received by patients with chemo-refractory metastatic non-small-cell lung cancer. TCRdb's copy holds only in-frame clones and misses some; the assay was immunoSEQ multiplex PCR. Among 85,000 to 120,000 clones, about 83% were seen once, and the ten largest hold over 2%. Details on this clone: No antigen is known for it.

The sequence came from a human donor with non-small cell lung cancer that progressed on radiotherapy plus ipilimumab. Some clones in this sample may be carry-over from other donors' samples. The material sequenced was peripheral blood, taken from a patient treated with radiotherapy plus ipilimumab. The gene calls are TRBV7-6 and TRBJ1-1; TRBD1 aligns across 8 bases. CDR3 bases: TGTGCCAGCAGCCCTTACTACGACAGGGGATCGGGTATGAACACTGAAGCTTTCTTT. It translates to CASSPYYDRGSGMNTEAFF.